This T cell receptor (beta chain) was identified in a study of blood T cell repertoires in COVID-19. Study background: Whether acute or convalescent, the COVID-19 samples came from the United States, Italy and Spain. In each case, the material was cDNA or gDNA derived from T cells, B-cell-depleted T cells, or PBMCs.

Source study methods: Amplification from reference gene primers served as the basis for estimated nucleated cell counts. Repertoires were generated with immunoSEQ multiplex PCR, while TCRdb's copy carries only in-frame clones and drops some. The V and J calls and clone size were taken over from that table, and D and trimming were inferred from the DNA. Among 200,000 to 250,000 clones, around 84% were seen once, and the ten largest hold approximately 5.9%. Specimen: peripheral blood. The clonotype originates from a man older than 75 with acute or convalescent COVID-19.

CDR3 sequence reads: CAWRDRGRGYEQYF. The CDR3 DNA follows: TGTGCCTGGAGGGACAGGGGAAGAGGGTACGAGCAGTACTTC. V usage is TRBV30 and J usage is TRBJ2-7; 9 nucleotides align to TRBD1. Germline CDR1 and CDR2: GTSNPN and SVGIG (reference sequence). CDR3 length: 14 residues. J was trimmed by 4 bases and V by 3 bases; bases with no gene match: 7.